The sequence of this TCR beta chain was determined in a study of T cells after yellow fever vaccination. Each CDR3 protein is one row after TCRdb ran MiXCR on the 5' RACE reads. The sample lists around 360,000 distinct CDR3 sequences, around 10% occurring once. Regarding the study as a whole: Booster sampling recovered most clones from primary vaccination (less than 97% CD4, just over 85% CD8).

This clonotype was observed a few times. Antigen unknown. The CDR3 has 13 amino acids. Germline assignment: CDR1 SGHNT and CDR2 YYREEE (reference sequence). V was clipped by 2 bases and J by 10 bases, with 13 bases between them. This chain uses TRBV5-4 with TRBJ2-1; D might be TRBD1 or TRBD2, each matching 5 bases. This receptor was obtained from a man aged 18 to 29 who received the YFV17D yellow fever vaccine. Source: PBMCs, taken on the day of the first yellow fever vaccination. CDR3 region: CASSFGTFGEQFF. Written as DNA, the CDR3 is TGTGCCAGCAGCTTCGGGACCTTTGGGGAGCAGTTCTTC. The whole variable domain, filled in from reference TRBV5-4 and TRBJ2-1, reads ETGVTQSPTHLIKTRGQQVTLRCSSQSGHNTVSWYQQALGQGPQFIFQYYREEENGRGNFPPRFSGLQFPNYSSELNVNALELDDSALYLCASSFGTFGEQFFGPGTRLTVL.